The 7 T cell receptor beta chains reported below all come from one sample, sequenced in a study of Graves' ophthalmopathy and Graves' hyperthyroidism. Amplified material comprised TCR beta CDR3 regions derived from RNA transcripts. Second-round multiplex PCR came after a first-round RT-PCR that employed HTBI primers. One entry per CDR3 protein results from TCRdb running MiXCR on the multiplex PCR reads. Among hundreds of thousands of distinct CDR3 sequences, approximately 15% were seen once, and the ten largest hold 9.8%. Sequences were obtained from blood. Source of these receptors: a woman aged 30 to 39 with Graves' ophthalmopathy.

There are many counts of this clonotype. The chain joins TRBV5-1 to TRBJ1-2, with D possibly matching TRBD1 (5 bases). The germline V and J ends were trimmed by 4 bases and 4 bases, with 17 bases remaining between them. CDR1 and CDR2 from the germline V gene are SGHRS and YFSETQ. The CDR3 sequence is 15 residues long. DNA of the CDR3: TGCGCCAGCAGCCCGGGGCACCGCTCAATCTATGGCTACACCTTC. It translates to CASSPGHRSIYGYTF.

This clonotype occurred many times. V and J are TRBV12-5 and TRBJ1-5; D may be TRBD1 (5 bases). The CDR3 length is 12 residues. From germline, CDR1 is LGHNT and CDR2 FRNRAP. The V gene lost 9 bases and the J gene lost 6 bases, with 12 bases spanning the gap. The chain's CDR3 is CASLQGPQPQHF. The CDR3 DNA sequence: TGTGCTAGCCTCCAGGGTCCTCAGCCCCAGCATTTT. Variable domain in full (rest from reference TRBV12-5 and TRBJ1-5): DARVTQTPRHKVTEMGQEVTMRCQPILGHNTVFWYRQTMMQGLELLAYFRNRAPLDDSGMPKDRFSAEMPDATLATLKIQPSEPRDSAVYFCASLQGPQPQHFGDGTRLSIL.

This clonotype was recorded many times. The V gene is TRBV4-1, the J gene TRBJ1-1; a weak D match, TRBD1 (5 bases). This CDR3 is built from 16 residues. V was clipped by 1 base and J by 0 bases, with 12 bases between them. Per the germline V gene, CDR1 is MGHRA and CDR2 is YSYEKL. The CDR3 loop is CASSQGTGQMNTEAFF. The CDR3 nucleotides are TGCGCCAGCAGCCAAGGGACCGGACAAATGAACACTGAAGCTTTCTTT.

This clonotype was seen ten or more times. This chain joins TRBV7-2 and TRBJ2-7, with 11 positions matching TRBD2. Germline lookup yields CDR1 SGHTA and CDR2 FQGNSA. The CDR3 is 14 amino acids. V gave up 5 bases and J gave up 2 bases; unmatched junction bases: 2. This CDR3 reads CASSVTSGTYEQYF. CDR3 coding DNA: TGTGCCAGCAGCGTGACTAGCGGGACCTACGAGCAGTACTTC.

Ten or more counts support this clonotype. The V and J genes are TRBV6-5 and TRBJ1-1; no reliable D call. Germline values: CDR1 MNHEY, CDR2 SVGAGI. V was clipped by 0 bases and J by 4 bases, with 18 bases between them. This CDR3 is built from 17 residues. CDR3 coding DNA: TGTGCCAGCAGTTACTCGAGTCAAAAGTGGTACGTCACTGAAGCTTTCTTT. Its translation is CASSYSSQKWYVTEAFF.

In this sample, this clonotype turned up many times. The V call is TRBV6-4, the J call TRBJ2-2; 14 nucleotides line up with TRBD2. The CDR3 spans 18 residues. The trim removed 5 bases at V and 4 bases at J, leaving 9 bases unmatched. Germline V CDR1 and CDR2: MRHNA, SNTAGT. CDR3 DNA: TGTGCCAGCAGTCTGGGACTAGCGGGAGAGATGAGCACCGGGGAGCTGTTTTTT. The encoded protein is CASSLGLAGEMSTGELFF.

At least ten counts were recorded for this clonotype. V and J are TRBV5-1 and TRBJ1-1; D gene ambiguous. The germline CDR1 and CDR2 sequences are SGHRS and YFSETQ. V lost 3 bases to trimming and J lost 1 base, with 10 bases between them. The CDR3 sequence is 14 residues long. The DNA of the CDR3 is TGCGCCAGCAGCTACAACGGACCGAACACTGAAGCTTTCTTT. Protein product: CASSYNGPNTEAFF. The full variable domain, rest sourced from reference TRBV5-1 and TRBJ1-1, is KAGVTQTPRYLIKTRGQQVTLSCSPISGHRSVSWYQQTPGQGLQFLFEYFSETQRNKGNFPGRFSGRQFSNSRSEMNVSTLELGDSALYLCASSYNGPNTEAFFGQGTRLTVV.